Each of the 8 T cell receptor beta chains below was sequenced from the same sample in a study of T-cell memory formation after mild COVID-19. TCRdb itself ran the 5' RACE reads through MiXCR, one entry per CDR3 protein. The sample contains around 420,000 distinct CDR3 sequences, roughly 26% of which appear only once. Sequences were obtained from PBMCs or a T cell subset sorted from them (not recorded which). These TCRs come from an adult woman who had mild COVID-19 (a few samples of this study predate the infection). Cell type and time point are not known.

The chain couples TRBV7-3 to TRBJ2-3; 14 bases agree with TRBD2. Germline V CDR1 and CDR2: SGHTA, FQGTGA. This CDR3 contains 19 residues. The V segment lost 5 bases and the J segment 1 base; nucleotides outside the gene matches: 11. The CDR3 nucleotides read TGTGCCAGCAGCCGGTATGGGACTAGCGGGGGCCCGGGCACAGATACGCAGTATTTT. Amino acids: CASSRYGTSGGPGTDTQYF.

The gene calls are TRBV12-3 or TRBV12-4 and TRBJ2-1; TRBD2 aligns across 9 bases. The length of the CDR3 is 14 residues. V shed 6 bases and J 7 bases; nucleotides not matched to a gene: 7. CDR3 sequence: CASRGGRAFNEQFF. The CDR3 DNA is TGTGCCAGCAGGGGCGGGAGGGCCTTTAATGAGCAGTTCTTC.

This chain joins TRBV11-3 and TRBJ2-1, with D possibly matching TRBD2 (6 bases). The V gene lost 0 bases and the J gene lost 9 bases, with 9 bases spanning the gap. The germline V gene encodes CDR1 SGHNT and CDR2 YENEEA. This CDR3 has 13 residues. The CDR3 DNA follows: TGTGCCAGCAGCTTAGACAGGCGGGGTGAGCAGTTCTTC. It translates to CASSLDRRGEQFF.

This clonotype appeared a few times. The gene calls are TRBV6-1 and TRBJ2-4; perhaps D is TRBD1 or TRBD2 (6 bases each). Germline values: CDR1 MNHNS, CDR2 SASEGT. The CDR3 length is 14 residues. Trimming took off 6 bases at V and 2 bases at J, with 11 bases between the two ends. The CDR3 coding sequence is TGTGCCAGCAGCCAAGGGGGGTCCAAAAACATTCAGTACTTC. Residues: CASSQGGSKNIQYF.

The rearrangement uses TRBV27 and TRBJ1-5; 8 positions match TRBD1. CDR1 and CDR2 from the germline V gene are MNHEY and SMNVEV (reference sequence). The CDR3 is 18 residues long. V lost 6 bases and J lost 2; bases outside the gene matches: 15. The chain's CDR3 is CASSARDRILVGNQPQHF. The DNA of the CDR3 is TGTGCCAGCAGCGCCCGGGACAGGATCTTGGTCGGCAATCAGCCCCAGCATTTT.

The sample holds a few counts of this clonotype. V usage is TRBV7-9 and J usage is TRBJ2-2, with no clear D. The ends were cut back, 3 bases at V and 0 bases at J, with 8 bases in the middle. The CDR3 has 15 residues. Germline CDR1 and CDR2: SEHNR and FQNEAQ (reference sequence). DNA for the CDR3: TGTGCCAGCAGCTTCTCGCTCGCGAACACCGGGGAGCTGTTTTTT. This encodes CASSFSLANTGELFF.

This clonotype was detected only a few times. The J gene is TRBJ2-5, the V gene TRBV19; D remains unclear. The V gene's germline CDR1 is LNHDA and CDR2 SQIVND (reference sequence). This CDR3 has 13 amino acids. V was cut by 5 bases and J by 5 bases, with 12 bases left in between. CDR3 protein: CASSQVGWETQYF. CDR3 coding DNA: TGTGCCAGTAGTCAGGTGGGGTGGGAGACCCAGTACTTC.

This clonotype was seen a few times. This chain joins TRBV14 and TRBJ2-7; D may be TRBD1 (5 bases). Germline V CDR1 and CDR2: SGHDN, FVKESK. Trimming removed 0 bases from V and 5 bases from J, with 11 bases in between. CDR3 length equals 14 residues. CDR3 in DNA: TGTGCCAGCAGCCAAGAATTCAGGGTAAACGAGCAGTACTTC. The encoded protein is CASSQEFRVNEQYF.